This TCR beta chain was profiled in a study of a mutant IDH1 vaccine in newly diagnosed glioma. At the level of the study: Sex among treated patients split about 62% male, roughly 38% female; mean age was roughly 40 years. Earlier therapy was either radiotherapy, temozolomide, or both, and most got both.

The CDR3 runs 12 residues. Germline CDR1 and CDR2: SQVTM and ANQGSEA. Trimming pared 7 bases from V and 1 base from J, leaving 10 bases between. The repertoire was sequenced with immunoSEQ multiplex PCR; TCRdb's copy has only in-frame clones and lacks some. The profile shows about 92,000 clones, about 80% of them singletons. The sample's time point: baseline, week 1 (first vaccination visit). Treatment given: pre-vaccination baseline after standard-of-care therapy. To note about this clone: Its target is unknown.

Findings of the study overall: Shifts in the top peripheral T cell clonotypes seemed unrelated to pseudoprogression.

The sample here was PBMCs, taken from a glioma patient treated with radiotherapy, temozolomide or both. The chain combines TRBV29-1 with TRBJ1-1; unclear D gene. The sequence was obtained from a woman aged 45-65 years with glioma. CDR3 coding DNA: TGCAGCGCTGGCGGACGGAACACTGAAGCTTTCTTT. Amino acids: CSAGGRNTEAFF.